Given below is one TCR beta chain in context. What it recognizes is unknown. This entry belongs to a study of PD-1 blockade in classical Hodgkin lymphoma. The protocol was immunoSEQ multiplex PCR, while the TCRdb copy is restricted to in-frame clones and leaves out a portion. The repertoire holds tens of thousands of clones, approximately 90% seen once, with about 8% in the top ten. Time point here: cycle 4 day 1 (C4D1), after around six weeks of nivolumab. All trial patients relapsed after autologous stem cell transplantation. Whole-study results and caveats: Reasons behind the repertoire differences stay unclear, perhaps disease activity or earlier therapy. CD4+ TCR diversity, unlike CD8+, climbed significantly by C4D1. Later analyses included only patients treated at least 1 year post-ASCT. Before treatment, TCR diversity in newly diagnosed patients was reportedly lower than in healthy donors.

Here the sequenced sample was peripheral blood mononuclear cells (PBMCs), taken before the fourth cycle of nivolumab. This TCR was recovered from a human donor with classical Hodgkin lymphoma.

The CDR3 reads CASSGVNQPQHF. CDR3 DNA sequence: TGTGCCAGCAGCGGGGTCAATCAGCCCCAGCATTTT. The rearrangement uses TRBV6-1 and TRBJ1-5, with D unresolved. Trimming shortened V by 6 bases and J by 3 bases, and 6 bases separated the two germline ends. The CDR3 contains 12 residues. Germline-derived CDR1 and CDR2 are MNHNS and SASEGT.